This T cell receptor (beta chain) was identified in a study of blood T cell repertoires in COVID-19. Germline lookup yields CDR1 SGHVS and CDR2 FNYEAQ. The CDR3 has 15 residues. The V segment lost 2 bases and the J segment 5 bases; nucleotides outside the gene matches: 4. The data were produced by immunoSEQ multiplex PCR, yet TCRdb's version contains in-frame clones alone and is incomplete. The table has some 90,000 clones, about 80% seen once. The chain uses TRBV7-6 and TRBJ2-1; 9 bases line up with TRBD2. The sequenced material came from peripheral blood. The sequence came from a human donor in a cohort sampled during active COVID-19. CDR3 region: CASSLWTSANNEQFF. As DNA, the CDR3 is TGTGCCAGCAGCTTATGGACTAGCGCAAACAATGAGCAGTTCTTC.